This T cell receptor beta chain was captured in a study of high-grade serous ovarian cancer treatment subgroups. Regarding this clone: Its antigen is not identified. The DNA is omitted, as the CDR3 cannot be located on it reliably, and the CDR3 follows TCRdb's listing.

Study-level points and caveats: Higher neoantigen levels went with greater TCR clonal relatedness. Same-patient tumor repertoires overlapped at about 0.1 to 0.8; different patients barely overlapped.

The tumor samples were collected prior to definitive surgery or chemotherapy. The CDR3 is 15 residues long, counting both termini. Sequenced by immunoSEQ multiplex PCR; TCRdb stores in-frame clones only, minus some. The sample includes about 10,000 clones, 68% seen only once; the top ten take more than 3.5%. The gene calls are TRBV21-1 and TRBJ1-1; TRBD1 is the table's D call, not checked against the DNA. TRBV21-1 is a recognized pseudogene. The sequenced material came from tumor tissue. The receptor comes from a human donor with high-grade serous ovarian cancer. The CDR3 protein is CASSYLCNIRTEAFF.